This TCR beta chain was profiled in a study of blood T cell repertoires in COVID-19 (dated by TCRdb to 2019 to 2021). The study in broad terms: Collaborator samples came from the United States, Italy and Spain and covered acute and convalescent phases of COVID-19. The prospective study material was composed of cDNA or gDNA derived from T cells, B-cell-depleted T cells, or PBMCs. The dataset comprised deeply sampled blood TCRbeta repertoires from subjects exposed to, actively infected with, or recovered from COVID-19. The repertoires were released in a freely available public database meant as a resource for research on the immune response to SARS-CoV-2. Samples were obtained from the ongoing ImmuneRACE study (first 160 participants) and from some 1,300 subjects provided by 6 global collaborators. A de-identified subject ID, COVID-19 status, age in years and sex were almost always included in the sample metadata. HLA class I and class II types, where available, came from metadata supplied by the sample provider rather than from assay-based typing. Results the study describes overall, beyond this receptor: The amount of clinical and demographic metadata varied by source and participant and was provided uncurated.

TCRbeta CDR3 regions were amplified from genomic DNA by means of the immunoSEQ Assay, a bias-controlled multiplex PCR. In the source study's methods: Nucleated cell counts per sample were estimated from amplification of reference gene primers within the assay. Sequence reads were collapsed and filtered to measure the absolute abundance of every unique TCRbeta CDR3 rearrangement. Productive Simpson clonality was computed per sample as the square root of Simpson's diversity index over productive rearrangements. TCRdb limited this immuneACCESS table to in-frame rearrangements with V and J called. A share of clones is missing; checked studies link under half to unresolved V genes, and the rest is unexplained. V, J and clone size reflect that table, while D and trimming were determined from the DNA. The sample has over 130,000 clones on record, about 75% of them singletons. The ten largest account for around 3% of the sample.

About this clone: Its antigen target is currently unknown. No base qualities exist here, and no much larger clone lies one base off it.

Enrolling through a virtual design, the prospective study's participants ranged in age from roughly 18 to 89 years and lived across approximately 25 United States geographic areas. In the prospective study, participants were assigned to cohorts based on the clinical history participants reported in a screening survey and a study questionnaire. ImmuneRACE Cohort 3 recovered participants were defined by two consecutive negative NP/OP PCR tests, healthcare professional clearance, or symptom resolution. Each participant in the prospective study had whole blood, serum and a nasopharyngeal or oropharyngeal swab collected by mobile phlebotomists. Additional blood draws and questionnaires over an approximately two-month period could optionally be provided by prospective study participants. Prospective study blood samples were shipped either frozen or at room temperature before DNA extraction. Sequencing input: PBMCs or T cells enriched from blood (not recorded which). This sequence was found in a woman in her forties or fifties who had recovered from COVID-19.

The CDR3 protein is CASGGTFGYNEQFF. In nucleotides, the sequence is TGTGCTAGTGGTGGGACTTTCGGGTACAATGAGCAGTTCTTC. The V and J genes are TRBV12-5 and TRBJ2-1, with TRBD2 tentatively as D gene (6 bases match). Inclusive of the bounding cysteine and phenylalanine, the CDR3 is 14 residues long. This entry keeps only the CDR3 DNA: 42 bases, framed from base 1. Trimming takes 5 bases from V and 4 bases from J, and the germline ends sit 12 bases apart. From a lookup of the germline V gene, CDR1 and CDR2 are LGHNT and FRNRAP.